This TCR beta chain was identified during a study of spatial heterogeneity in lung cancer. As to time point: sample taken at primary tumor resection. The donor population consisted of over 55 patients with untreated, early-stage non-small cell lung cancer. The sequenced material consisted of unsorted whole RNA from tumor, nontumor lung or frozen PBMC. The CDR3 has 14 residues. Trimming left V 4 bases short and J 0 bases short, with 7 bases between. The study tagged each TCR cDNA molecule with a unique molecular identifier. One entry per CDR3 protein results from TCRdb running MiXCR on the 5' RACE reads. The profile shows under 85,000 distinct CDR3 sequences, roughly 8% of them singletons. This clonotype was seen many times.

The gene calls are TRBV12-3 or TRBV12-4 and TRBJ1-3; D unresolved. The clonotype originates from a male donor with early-stage non-small cell lung cancer. The sequenced sample was PBMCs, obtained at surgery. CDR3 DNA: TGTGCCAGCAGTTCAGGTTCCTCTGGAAACACCATATATTTT. It is translated as CASSSGSSGNTIYF.